Listed here are 21 T cell receptor beta chains from one sample, sequenced in a study of pediatric ulcerative colitis. Sequenced by immunoSEQ multiplex PCR; TCRdb stores in-frame clones only, minus some. The table lists approximately 38,000 clones, roughly 82% of them singletons. Rectal tissue came from one to two pinch biopsies taken at colonoscopy. The sample was gut tissue. Receptor source: a boy aged 5-17 years with severe ulcerative colitis.

The genes are TRBV5-1 and TRBJ1-1; the match to TRBD1 covers 10 bases. Trimming took 4 bases from V and 7 from J; bases not matched to a gene: 4. Germline V gene sequence: CDR1 SGHRS, CDR2 YFSETQ. The CDR3 has 13 residues. In nucleotides, the CDR3 is TGCGCCAGCAGCACGCGGACAGGGGGTGAAGCTTTCTTT. Amino acid sequence: CASSTRTGGEAFF.

By proportion, this clone is medium-sized. The chain has TRBV11-2 and TRBJ1-4; D is perhaps TRBD1 (6 bases). The CDR3 extends over 17 amino acids. Germline V gene lookup returns CDR1 SGHAT and CDR2 FQNNGV. V dropped 1 base and J dropped 12 bases, with 24 bases sitting between them. In DNA form, the CDR3 reads TGTGCCAGCAGCTTAGGAACATCCGGGACAAAGATTCAGGAACTGTTTTTT. This translates into CASSLGTSGTKIQELFF.

The V gene is TRBV7-3, the J gene TRBJ1-1; D ambiguous. The CDR3 totals 11 residues. V dropped 3 bases and J dropped 7 bases, with 6 bases sitting between them. Per germline, CDR1 SGHTA and CDR2 FQGTGA. The CDR3 nucleotides read TGTGCCAGCAGCTTCACCCTTGAAGCTTTCTTT. Protein sequence: CASSFTLEAFF.

This clone showed up just a few times. This chain connects TRBV19 to TRBJ1-2; D not resolved. The V gene lost 4 bases and the J gene lost 1 base, with 4 bases spanning the gap. The CDR3 has 12 residues. The germline gives CDR1 LNHDA, CDR2 SQIVND (reference sequence). The CDR3 is CASSTNNYGYTF. The CDR3 region has the DNA TGTGCCAGTAGTACGAATAACTATGGCTACACCTTC.

The CDR3 DNA reads as TGTGCCAGCAGTGGCAGCCCCGTAGAGACCCAGTACTTC. Translating gives CASSGSPVETQYF. The genes are TRBV6-6 and TRBJ2-5; no clear D gene. CDR3 length: 13 amino acids. Trimming shortened V by 5 bases and J by 4 bases, and 11 bases separated the two germline ends. Germline V CDR1 and CDR2: MNHNY, SVGAGI (reference sequence).

The chain is built from TRBV19 and TRBJ1-3; 8 positions agree with TRBD1. CDR3 length: 16 amino acids. CDR1 LNHDA and CDR2 SQIVND come from the germline V gene (reference sequence). The ends lost 9 bases at V and 3 bases at J; junction bases unmatched: 13. CDR3 region: CASGNRQGFFGNTIYF. CDR3 nucleotides: TGTGCCAGCGGAAACCGACAGGGGTTTTTTGGAAACACCATATATTTT.

This clone was observed a single time. The rearrangement joins TRBV20-1 to TRBJ1-2; D perhaps matches TRBD1 (5 bases). CDR1 DFQATT and CDR2 SNEGSKA come from the germline V gene (reference sequence). V dropped 7 bases and J dropped 4 bases, with 7 bases sitting between them. The CDR3 covers 10 residues. In DNA, the CDR3 is TGCAGTGTAGACAGCTATGGCTACACCTTC. It codes for CSVDSYGYTF.

This clone was found once. This chain uses TRBV5-8 with TRBJ2-7; D ambiguous. This CDR3 region has 12 residues. The germline V gene encodes CDR1 SGHTS and CDR2 YDEGEE. The V and J ends lost 0 bases and 5 bases respectively, with 6 bases between them. CDR3 sequence reads: CASSLVQDEQYF. CDR3 nucleotide sequence: TGTGCCAGCAGCTTGGTCCAGGACGAGCAGTACTTC.

The chain joins TRBV27 to TRBJ1-4; weak D call: TRBD1 (6 bases). The CDR3 spans 15 residues. Germline V gene data show CDR1 as MNHEY and CDR2 as SMNVEV (reference sequence). Between the trimmed V and J ends, which lost 6 bases and 0 bases, there was a span of 11 bases. The CDR3 DNA is TGTGCCAGCAGAAGGACAGCATCAACTAATGAAAAACTGTTTTTT. Its translation: CASRRTASTNEKLFF.

The chain carries TRBV7-9 and TRBJ1-1; TRBD1 matches at 7 bases. The CDR3 runs 14 residues. The ends lost 3 bases at V and 4 bases at J; junction bases unmatched: 5. Germline V gives CDR1 SEHNR, CDR2 FQNEAQ (reference sequence). The CDR3 DNA reads TGTGCCAGCAGCTTGGCAGGGGGGCTCACTGAAGCTTTCTTT. As protein: CASSLAGGLTEAFF.

V and J are TRBV14 and TRBJ2-5; 7 positions match TRBD2. Trimming cost V 4 bases and J 4 bases; bases outside gene matches: 12. This CDR3 contains 16 residues. Looked up from germline, CDR1 is SGHDN and CDR2 is FVKESK. This chain's CDR3 is CASSPLGPPGGETQYF. CDR3 sequence (DNA): TGTGCCAGCAGCCCTCTGGGACCCCCGGGAGGAGAGACCCAGTACTTC. Filled out from reference TRBV14 and TRBJ2-5, the complete variable domain reads EAGVTQFPSHSVIEKGQTVTLRCDPISGHDNLYWYRRVMGKEIKFLLHFVKESKQDESGMPNNRFLAERTGGTYSTLKVQPAELEDSGVYFCASSPLGPPGGETQYFGPGTRLLVL.

On this clone: This sample includes further DNA sequences coding for the same CDR3. This sequence joins TRBV5-1 and TRBJ1-1, with a tentative D call TRBD1 (6 bases). Germline assignment: CDR1 SGHRS and CDR2 YFSETQ. The length of the CDR3 is 14 residues. V was pared by 0 bases and J by 4 bases, with 10 bases between. The CDR3 protein is CASSLAGGGTEAFF. The CDR3 DNA reads TGCGCCAGCAGCTTGGCGGGGGGCGGCACTGAAGCTTTCTTT.

The chain is built from TRBV6-1 and TRBJ1-6; a possible D gene is TRBD1 (6 bases). V lost 10 bases, J lost 5 bases, and 15 bases lay in between. The CDR3 is 14 residues long. Per the germline V gene, CDR1 is MNHNS and CDR2 is SASEGT. The CDR3 sequence is CATEQGLDNSPLHF. As DNA, the CDR3 is TGTGCCACCGAACAGGGTCTCGATAATTCACCCCTCCACTTT.

A single count supports this clone. The V and J genes are TRBV6-6 and TRBJ1-2; the D is unclear. With 8 bases removed from V and 4 bases from J, the gap between germline ends came to 11 bases. The CDR3 has 12 amino acids. Germline assignment: CDR1 MNHNY and CDR2 SVGAGI (reference sequence). CDR3 DNA sequence: TGTGCCAGCGGCGTAACACGCTATGGCTACACCTTC. Translating it yields CASGVTRYGYTF.

This clone was observed once. The chain combines TRBV6-5 with TRBJ1-1; D uncertain. The CDR3 loop spans 14 amino acids. V lost 2 bases to trimming and J lost 5 bases, with 12 bases between them. Germline V gene data show CDR1 as MNHEY and CDR2 as SVGAGI. The CDR3 region is CASSYAEGQTEAFF. CDR3 nucleotide sequence: TGTGCCAGCAGTTACGCGGAGGGTCAGACTGAAGCTTTCTTT.

This clone was recorded a few times. J is TRBJ1-1 and V is TRBV5-1; D is uncertain. Germline assignment: CDR1 SGHRS and CDR2 YFSETQ. Trimming removed 4 bases from V and 6 bases from J, with 22 bases in between. There are 16 residues in the CDR3. In nucleotides, the CDR3 is TGCGCCAGCAGCATCCTTGGGGAGGGCCGTACGGCTGAAGCTTTCTTT. It specifies CASSILGEGRTAEAFF.

Within the sample, this clone is medium-sized. The V call is TRBV5-1, the J call TRBJ2-5; 8 nucleotides agree with TRBD2. Germline CDR1 is SGHRS and CDR2 is YFSETQ. The CDR3 contains 15 residues. Trimming at V came to 4 bases and at J to 2 bases, leaving 7 bases not matched to a gene. The DNA for the CDR3 is TGCGCCAGCAGCGGGGAGGCTAGCGGGCAAGAGACCCAGTACTTC. It yields the protein CASSGEASGQETQYF.

This clone was observed a few times. The chain joins TRBV7-9 to TRBJ2-5; D gene unclear. This CDR3 is 15 amino acids long. The germline V and J ends were trimmed by 3 bases and 2 bases, with 13 bases remaining between them. Germline CDR1 is SEHNR and CDR2 is FQNEAQ (reference sequence). The CDR3 loop reads CASSFSPRHQETQYF. CDR3 nucleotide sequence: TGTGCCAGCAGCTTTTCTCCCCGCCATCAAGAGACCCAGTACTTC.

This clone came up a few times. The rearrangement links TRBV5-1 to TRBJ2-1, with a tentative D call TRBD1 (5 bases). Trimming left V 3 bases short and J 8 bases short, with 18 bases between. The germline CDR1 and CDR2 sequences are SGHRS and YFSETQ. The CDR3 length is 15 residues. The CDR3 DNA reads TGCGCCAGCAGCTCCCCAGGGTACGGAATCGATGAGCAGTTCTTC. This sequence encodes CASSSPGYGIDEQFF.

V and J are TRBV10-3 and TRBJ2-2, with D uncertain. Trimming removed 2 bases at V and 0 bases at J, with 10 bases between. The CDR3 is made up of 16 amino acids. Germline V gene sequence: CDR1 ENHRY, CDR2 SYGVKD. CDR3 in amino acids: CAISEVGTANTGELFF. The CDR3 nucleotides are TGTGCCATCAGTGAGGTCGGCACGGCGAACACCGGGGAGCTGTTTTTT.

The V call is TRBV9, the J call TRBJ1-2; 7 nucleotides align to TRBD1. V gave up 1 base and J gave up 5 bases; unmatched junction bases: 8. The germline CDR1 and CDR2 sequences are SGDLS and YYNGEE. The CDR3 consists of 15 residues. CDR3 in DNA: TGTGCCAGCAGCGTAAGTAGGGGGACAGCATATGGCTACACCTTC. Protein: CASSVSRGTAYGYTF.